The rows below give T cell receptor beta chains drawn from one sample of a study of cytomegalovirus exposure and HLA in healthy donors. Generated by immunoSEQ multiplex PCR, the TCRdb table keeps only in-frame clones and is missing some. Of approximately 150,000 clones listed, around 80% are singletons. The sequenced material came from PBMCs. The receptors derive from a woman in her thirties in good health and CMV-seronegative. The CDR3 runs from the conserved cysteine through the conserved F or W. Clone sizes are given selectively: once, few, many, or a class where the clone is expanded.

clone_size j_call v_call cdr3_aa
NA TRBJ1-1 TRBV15 CATDRGYTEAFF
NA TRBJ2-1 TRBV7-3 CASSSLLQAYNEQFF
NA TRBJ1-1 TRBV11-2 CASSLSQVNTEAFF
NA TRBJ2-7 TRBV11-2 CASSPGLAGTYEQYF
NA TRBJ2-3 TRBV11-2 CASSLSPGTDTQYF
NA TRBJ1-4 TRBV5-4 CASSDRGLSNEKLFF
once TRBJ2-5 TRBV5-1 CASSLGLAGGHETQYF
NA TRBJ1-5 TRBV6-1 CASSRTGPTNQPQHF
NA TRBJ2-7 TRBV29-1 CSVTEAYEQYF
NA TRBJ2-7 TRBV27 CASSVGQGIYEQYF
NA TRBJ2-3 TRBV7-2 CASSPGLAGGLDTQYF
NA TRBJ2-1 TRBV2 CASSEIVYNEQFF
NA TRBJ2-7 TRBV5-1 CASSLNRDYEQYF
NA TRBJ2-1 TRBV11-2 CASTGGLGHNEQFF
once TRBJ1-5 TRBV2 CASSFEGDSNQPQHF
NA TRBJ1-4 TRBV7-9 CSSSGAGQGSEKLFF
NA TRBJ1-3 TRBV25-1 CASGETVDSSGNTIYF
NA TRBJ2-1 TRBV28 CASSRTGKIFEQFF
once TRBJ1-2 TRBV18 CASSPPRGDYGYTF
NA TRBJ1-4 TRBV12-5 CASGLVGDFLDRSTNEKLFF
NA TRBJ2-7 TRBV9 CASSVGVGLGAYEQYF
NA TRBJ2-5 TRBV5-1 CASSLEGTSRETQYF
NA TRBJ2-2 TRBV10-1 CASSDMSGELFF
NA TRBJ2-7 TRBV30 CALGQGAYEQYF
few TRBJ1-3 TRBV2 CASSAGRYSGNTIYF
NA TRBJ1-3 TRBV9 CASSVGLEIAGNTIYF
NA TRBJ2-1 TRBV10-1 CASSLRAGESYNEQFF
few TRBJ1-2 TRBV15 CATSRGAGLYGYTF
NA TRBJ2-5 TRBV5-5 CASSLVPSPNGETQYF
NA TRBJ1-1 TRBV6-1 CASSEGTGVVDTEASF
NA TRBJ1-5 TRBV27 CASSLFEGIQPQHF
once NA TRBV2 CASHRDYQYEQYF
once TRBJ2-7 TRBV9 CASSVGGVPTYEQYF
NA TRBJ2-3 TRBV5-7 CASSFGCTDTQYF
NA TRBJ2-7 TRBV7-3 CASSPRGGATYEQYF
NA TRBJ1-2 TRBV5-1 CASSAWPLIISRLGYGYTF
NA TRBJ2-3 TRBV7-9 CASSGAGADTQYF
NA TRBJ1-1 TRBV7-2 CASSGRQGAVAFF
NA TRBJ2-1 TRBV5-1 CASSLAGTGPYNEQFF
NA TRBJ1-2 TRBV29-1 CSVEGPNYGYTF